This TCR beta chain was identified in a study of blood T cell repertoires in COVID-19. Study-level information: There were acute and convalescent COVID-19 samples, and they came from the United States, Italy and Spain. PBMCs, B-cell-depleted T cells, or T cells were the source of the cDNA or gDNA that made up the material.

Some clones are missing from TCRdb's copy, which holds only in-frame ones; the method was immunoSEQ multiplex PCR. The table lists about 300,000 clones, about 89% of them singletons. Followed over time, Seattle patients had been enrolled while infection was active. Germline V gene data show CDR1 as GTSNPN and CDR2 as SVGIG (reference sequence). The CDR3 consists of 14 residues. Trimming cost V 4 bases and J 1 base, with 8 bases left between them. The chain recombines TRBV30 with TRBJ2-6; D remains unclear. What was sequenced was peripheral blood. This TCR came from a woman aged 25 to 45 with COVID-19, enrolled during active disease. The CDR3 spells CAWTELSGANVLTF. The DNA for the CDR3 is TGTGCCTGGACCGAACTATCTGGGGCCAACGTCCTGACTTTC. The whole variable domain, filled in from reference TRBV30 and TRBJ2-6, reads SQTIHQWPATLVQPVGSPLSLECTVEGTSNPNLYWYRQAAGRGLQLLFYSVGIGQISSEVPQNLSASRPQDRQFILSSKKLLLSDSGFYLCAWTELSGANVLTFGAGSRLTVL.